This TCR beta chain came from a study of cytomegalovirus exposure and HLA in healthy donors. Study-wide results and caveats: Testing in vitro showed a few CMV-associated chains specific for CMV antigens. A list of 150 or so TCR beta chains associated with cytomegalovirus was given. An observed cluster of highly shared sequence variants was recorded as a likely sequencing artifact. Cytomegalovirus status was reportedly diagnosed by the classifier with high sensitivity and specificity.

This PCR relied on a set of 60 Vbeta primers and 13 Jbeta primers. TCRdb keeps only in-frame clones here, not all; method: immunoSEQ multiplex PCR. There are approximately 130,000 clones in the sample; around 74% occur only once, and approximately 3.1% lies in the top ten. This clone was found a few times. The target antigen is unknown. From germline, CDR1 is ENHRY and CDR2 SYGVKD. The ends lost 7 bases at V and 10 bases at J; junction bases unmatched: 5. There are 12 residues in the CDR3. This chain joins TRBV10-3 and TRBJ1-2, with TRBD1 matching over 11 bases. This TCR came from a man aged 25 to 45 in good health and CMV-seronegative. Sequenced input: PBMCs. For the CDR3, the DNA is TGTGCCATCAATTCGGGACAGGGGGACTACACCTTC. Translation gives CAINSGQGDYTF.